This T cell receptor (beta chain) was identified in a study of blood T cell repertoires in COVID-19. In the study overall: In each case, the material was cDNA or gDNA derived from T cells, B-cell-depleted T cells, or PBMCs.

The count of this clone is one. V shed 5 bases and J shed 8 bases, with 18 bases lying between them. CDR3 length equals 15 residues. Germline CDR1 and CDR2: SEHNR and FQNEAQ (reference sequence). Authors' methods: Nucleated cell number was recorded as an estimate derived from reference gene primer amplification. Assay used: immunoSEQ multiplex PCR; TCRdb lists only in-frame clones, some missing. D and trimming were read from the DNA, whereas the V and J calls and clone size are those reported in that table. The sample contains about 280,000 clones, approximately 90% of which appear only once. Sequenced: peripheral blood. V is TRBV7-9 and J is TRBJ1-4; D might be TRBD1 (6 bases). The sequence derives from a woman aged 45-65 years who had recovered from COVID-19. CDR3 in DNA: TGTGCCAGCAGCCCAGTTCCAGGGGTCGACGAAAAACTGTTTTTT. It is translated as CASSPVPGVDEKLFF.